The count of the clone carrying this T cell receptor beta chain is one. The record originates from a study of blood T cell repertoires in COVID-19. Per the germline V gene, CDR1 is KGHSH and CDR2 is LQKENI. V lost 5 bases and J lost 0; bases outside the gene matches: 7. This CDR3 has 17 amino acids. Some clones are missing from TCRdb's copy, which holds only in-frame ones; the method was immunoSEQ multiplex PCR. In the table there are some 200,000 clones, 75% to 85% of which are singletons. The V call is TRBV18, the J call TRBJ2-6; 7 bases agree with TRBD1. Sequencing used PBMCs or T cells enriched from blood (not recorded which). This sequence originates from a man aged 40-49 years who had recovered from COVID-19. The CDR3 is CASSSQGESSGANVLTF. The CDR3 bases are TGTGCCAGCTCATCTCAGGGGGAAAGCTCTGGGGCCAACGTCCTGACTTTC.